This TCR beta chain comes out of a study of PD-L1 blockade in urothelial cancer. Study-wide results and caveats: When pretreatment blood TCR clonality was below the median, it predicted better survival.

The germline V gene encodes CDR1 MNHNS and CDR2 SASEGT. Trimming left V 3 bases short and J 0 bases short, with 12 bases between. CDR3 length equals 15 residues. As regards this clone: Its specificity is not known.

Clones were read by immunoSEQ multiplex PCR, and TCRdb kept only the in-frame ones, dropping some. The sample lists 75,000 to 95,000 clones, 80% to 95% occurring once. Time point denoted: peripheral blood 6 weeks after treatment start. The rearrangement uses TRBV6-1 and TRBJ2-7, with D unresolved. This TCR came from a woman older than 75 with urothelial cancer. Sequenced material: PBMCs, taken around atezolizumab (anti-PD-L1) treatment. The CDR3 DNA is TGTGCCAGCAGTGAGTGGGCATTGGCCTCCTACGAGCAGTACTTC. It yields the protein CASSEWALASYEQYF.